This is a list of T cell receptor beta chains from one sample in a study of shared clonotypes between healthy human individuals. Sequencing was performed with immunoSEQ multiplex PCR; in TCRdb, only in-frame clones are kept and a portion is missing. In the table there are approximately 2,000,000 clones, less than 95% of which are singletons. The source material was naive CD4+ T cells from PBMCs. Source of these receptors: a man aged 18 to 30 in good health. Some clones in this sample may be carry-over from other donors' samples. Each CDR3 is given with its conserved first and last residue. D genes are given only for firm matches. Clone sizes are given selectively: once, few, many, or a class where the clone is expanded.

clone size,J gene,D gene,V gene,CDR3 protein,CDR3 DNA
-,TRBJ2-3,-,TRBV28,CASRSTDTQYF,TGTGCCAGCAGATCAACAGATACGCAGTATTTT
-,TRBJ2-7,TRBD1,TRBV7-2,CASSLAGTVTYEQYF,TGTGCCAGCAGCTTAGCAGGGACAGTCACCTACGAGCAGTACTTC
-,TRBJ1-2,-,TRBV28,CASSLVVGLDGYTF,TGTGCCAGCAGCCTTGTTGTAGGTCTCGATGGCTACACCTTC
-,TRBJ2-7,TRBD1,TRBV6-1,CASSRDSGPYEQYF,TGTGCCAGCAGCCGGGACAGTGGGCCCTACGAGCAGTACTTC
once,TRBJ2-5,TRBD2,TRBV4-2,CASSQAGTSQETQYF,TGTGCCAGCAGCCAAGCGGGGACTAGCCAAGAGACCCAGTACTTC
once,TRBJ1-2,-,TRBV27,CASRAQTDTNYGYTF,TGTGCCAGCAGGGCTCAGACAGATACTAACTATGGCTACACCTTC
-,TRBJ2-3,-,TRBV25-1,CASSEGGMTDTQYF,TGTGCCAGCAGTGAGGGCGGGATGACAGATACGCAGTATTTT
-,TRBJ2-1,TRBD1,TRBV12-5,CASGPGGGYNEQFF,TGTGCTAGTGGGCCAGGGGGCGGCTACAATGAGCAGTTCTTC
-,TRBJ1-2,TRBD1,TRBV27,CASSPEGQGAGYGYTF,TGTGCCAGCAGTCCGGAGGGACAGGGGGCGGGCTATGGCTACACCTTC
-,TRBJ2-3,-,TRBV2,CASRADTDTQYF,TGTGCCAGCAGGGCCGACACAGATACGCAGTATTTT
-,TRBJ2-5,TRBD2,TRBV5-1,CASSLGPAGQETQYF,TGCGCCAGCAGCTTGGGTCCAGCGGGGCAAGAGACCCAGTACTTC
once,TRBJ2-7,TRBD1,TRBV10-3,CAISESQGVWDEQYF,TGTGCCATCAGTGAGTCTCAGGGGGTGTGGGACGAGCAGTACTTC
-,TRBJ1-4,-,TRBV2,CASQSPNEKLFF,TGTGCCAGCCAGAGTCCTAATGAAAAACTGTTTTTT
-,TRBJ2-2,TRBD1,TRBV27,CASSRTSRQGGKTGELFF,TGTGCCAGCAGTCGAACCTCCCGACAGGGGGGTAAGACCGGGGAGCTGTTTTTT
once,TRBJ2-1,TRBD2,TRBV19,CASSRGLSGRRGDNEQFF,TGTGCCAGTAGTAGGGGACTTAGCGGGAGGAGAGGAGACAATGAGCAGTTCTTC
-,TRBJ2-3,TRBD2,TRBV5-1,CASSAGVSDTQYF,TGCGCCAGCAGCGCGGGGGTATCGGATACGCAGTATTTT
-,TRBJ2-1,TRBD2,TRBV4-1,CASSQEAGGAANEQFF,TGCGCCAGCAGCCAAGAGGCGGGGGGCGCGGCCAATGAGCAGTTCTTC
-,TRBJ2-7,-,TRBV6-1,CASSRRDKYSYEQYF,TGTGCCAGCAGTCGCAGGGACAAATACTCCTACGAGCAGTACTTC
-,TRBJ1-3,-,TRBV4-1,CASSQTSGNTIYF,TGCGCCAGCAGCCAGACATCAGGAAACACCATATATTTT
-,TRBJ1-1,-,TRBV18,CASSPLTDEAFF,TGTGCCAGCTCACCACTTACGGATGAAGCTTTCTTT
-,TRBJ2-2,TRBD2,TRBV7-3,CASSHSGRGGTGELFF,TGTGCCAGCAGCCATAGCGGGAGAGGGGGCACCGGGGAGCTGTTTTTT
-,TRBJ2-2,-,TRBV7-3,CASSPDRWNTGELFF,TGTGCCAGCAGCCCCGACAGGTGGAACACCGGGGAGCTGTTTTTT
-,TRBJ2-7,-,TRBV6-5,CASSYSGQGVSEQYF,TGTGCCAGCAGTTACTCGGGCCAGGGAGTGAGCGAGCAGTACTTC
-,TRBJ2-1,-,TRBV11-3,CASSLDQRGNEQFF,TGTGCCAGCAGCTTAGACCAAAGAGGGAATGAGCAGTTCTTC
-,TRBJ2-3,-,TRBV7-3,CASSLGRATDTQYF,TGTGCCAGCAGCTTAGGCAGGGCCACAGATACGCAGTATTTT
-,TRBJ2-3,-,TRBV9,CATSLGTQSTDTQYF,TGTGCCACATCGTTGGGGACGCAGAGCACAGATACGCAGTATTTT
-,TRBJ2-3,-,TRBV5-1,CASSSISSTDTQYF,TGCGCCAGCAGCTCGATTTCAAGCACAGATACGCAGTATTTT
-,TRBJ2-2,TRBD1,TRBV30,CAWSLTLGQGALGGELFF,TGTGCCTGGAGTCTTACCCTAGGACAGGGGGCGCTCGGCGGGGAGCTGTTTTTT
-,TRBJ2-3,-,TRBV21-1,CASSKAPDRAAFTSTDTQYF,TGTGCCAGCAGCAAAGCCCCAGACAGGGCTGCCTTCACTAGCACAGATACGCAGTATTTT
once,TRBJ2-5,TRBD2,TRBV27,CASSLGLAHETQYF,TGTGCCAGCAGTTTGGGACTAGCGCATGAGACCCAGTACTTC
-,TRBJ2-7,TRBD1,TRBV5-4,CASSWGQGEQYF,TGTGCCAGCAGCTGGGGACAGGGCGAGCAGTACTTC
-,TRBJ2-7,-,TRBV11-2,CASSLLLWYEQYF,TGTGCCAGCAGCCTTCTTCTTTGGTACGAGCAGTACTTC
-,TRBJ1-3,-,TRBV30,CAWSVKADRNTIYF,TGTGCCTGGAGTGTAAAGGCAGATCGAAACACCATATATTTT
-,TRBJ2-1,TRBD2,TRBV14,CASSQEGLAGGWFGNEQFF,TGTGCCAGCAGCCAAGAGGGACTAGCGGGAGGTTGGTTCGGCAATGAGCAGTTCTTC
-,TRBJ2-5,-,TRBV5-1,CASSLEGLQGETQYF,TGCGCCAGCAGCTTGGAGGGCCTGCAGGGAGAGACCCAGTACTTC
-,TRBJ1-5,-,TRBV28,CASRWTEGHQPQHF,TGTGCCAGCAGATGGACGGAGGGCCATCAGCCCCAGCATTTT
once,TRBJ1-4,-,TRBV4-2,CASSPGLATNEKLFF,TGTGCCAGCAGCCCGGGACTAGCAACTAATGAAAAACTGTTTTTT
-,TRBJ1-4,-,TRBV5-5,CASSSMGPGSEKLFF,TGTGCCAGCAGCTCGATGGGACCGGGAAGTGAAAAACTGTTTTTT
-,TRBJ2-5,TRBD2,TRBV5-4,CASSLAGREPQETQYF,TGTGCCAGCAGCTTGGCGGGGAGGGAACCGCAAGAGACCCAGTACTTC
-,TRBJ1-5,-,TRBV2,CASSGDGPNQPQHF,TGTGCCAGCAGTGGAGACGGGCCCAATCAGCCCCAGCATTTT
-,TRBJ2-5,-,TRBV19,CASSHREETQYF,TGTGCCAGTAGCCACAGGGAAGAGACCCAGTACTTC
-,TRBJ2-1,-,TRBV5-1,CASSLVLDRYNEQFF,TGCGCCAGCAGCTTGGTCCTGGACCGGTACAATGAGCAGTTCTTC
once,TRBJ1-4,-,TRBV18,CASSRTEGGEKLFF,TGTGCCAGCTCACGGACAGAGGGAGGCGAAAAACTGTTTTTT
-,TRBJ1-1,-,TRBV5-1,CASSLVVQNTEAFF,TGCGCCAGCAGCTTGGTTGTCCAGAACACTGAAGCTTTCTTT
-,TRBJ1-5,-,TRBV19,CASHGDGNQPQHF,TGTGCCAGCCACGGGGATGGCAATCAGCCCCAGCATTTT
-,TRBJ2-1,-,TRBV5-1,CASSPQGSYNEQFF,TGCGCCAGCAGCCCCCAGGGTTCCTACAATGAGCAGTTCTTC
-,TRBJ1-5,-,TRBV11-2,CASSLGFSNQPQHF,TGTGCCAGCAGCTTAGGGTTTAGCAATCAGCCCCAGCATTTT
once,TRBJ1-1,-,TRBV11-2,CASSPISRANTEAFF,TGTGCCAGCAGCCCGATATCCCGGGCGAACACTGAAGCTTTCTTT